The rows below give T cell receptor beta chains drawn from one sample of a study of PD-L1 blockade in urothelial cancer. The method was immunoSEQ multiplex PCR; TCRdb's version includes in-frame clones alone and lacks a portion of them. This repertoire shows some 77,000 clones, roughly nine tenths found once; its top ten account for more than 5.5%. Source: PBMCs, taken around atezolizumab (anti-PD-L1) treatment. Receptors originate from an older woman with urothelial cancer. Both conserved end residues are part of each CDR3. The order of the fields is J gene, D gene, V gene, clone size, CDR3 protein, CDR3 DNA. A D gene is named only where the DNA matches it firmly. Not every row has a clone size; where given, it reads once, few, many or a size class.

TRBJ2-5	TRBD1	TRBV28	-	CASSIWDRSQETQYF	TGTGCCAGCAGTATTTGGGACAGGTCCCAAGAGACCCAGTACTTC
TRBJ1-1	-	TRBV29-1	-	CSVEEGYNEAFF	TGCAGCGTTGAAGAGGGCTACAATGAAGCTTTCTTT
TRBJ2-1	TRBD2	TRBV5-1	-	CASSLGLAGGSYNEQFF	TGCGCCAGCAGCCTCGGACTAGCGGGAGGGTCCTACAATGAGCAGTTCTTC
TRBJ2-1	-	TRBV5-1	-	CASSLDQTFSIEQFF	TGCGCCAGCAGCTTGGATCAGACCTTTAGCATTGAGCAGTTCTTC
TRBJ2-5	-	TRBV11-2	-	CASSHYRQYNQETQYF	TGTGCCAGCAGCCATTACAGGCAGTACAATCAAGAGACCCAGTACTTC
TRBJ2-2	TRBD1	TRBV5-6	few	CASSEGALSGELFF	TGTGCCAGCAGCGAGGGGGCGTTATCAGGGGAGCTGTTTTTT
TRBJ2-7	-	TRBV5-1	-	CASSLEPGPSYEQYF	TGCGCCAGCAGCTTGGAGCCTGGTCCATCCTACGAGCAGTACTTC
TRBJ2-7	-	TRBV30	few	CAWKQNLIYEQYF	TGTGCCTGGAAACAGAACCTAATCTACGAGCAGTACTTC
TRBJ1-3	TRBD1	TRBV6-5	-	CASSYSGTGAGNTIYF	TGTGCCAGCAGTTACTCGGGTACAGGGGCGGGAAACACCATATATTTT
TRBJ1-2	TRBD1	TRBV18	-	CASSPPGDRPLGSYGYTF	TGTGCCAGCTCACCACCTGGGGACAGGCCCTTGGGAAGCTATGGCTACACCTTC
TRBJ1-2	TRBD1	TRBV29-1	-	CSLRTGYGYTF	TGCAGCCTTAGGACAGGCTATGGCTACACCTTC
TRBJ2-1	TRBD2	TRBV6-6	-	CASSLSIAGVPNEQFF	TGTGCCAGCAGCCTATCAATAGCGGGAGTACCTAATGAGCAGTTCTTC
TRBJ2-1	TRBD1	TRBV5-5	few	CASSPGTGNNEQFF	TGTGCCAGCAGCCCCGGGACAGGGAATAATGAGCAGTTCTTC
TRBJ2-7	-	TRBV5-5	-	CASSSGFGLPEQYF	TGTGCCAGCAGCTCAGGCTTTGGACTGCCCGAGCAGTACTTC
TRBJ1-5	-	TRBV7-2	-	CASSPQPTVQPQHF	TGTGCCAGCAGCCCTCAACCGACAGTTCAGCCCCAGCATTTT
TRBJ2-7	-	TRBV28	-	CASSLRFWGGRYEQYF	TGTGCCAGCAGTTTGCGGTTCTGGGGAGGTCGCTACGAGCAGTACTTC
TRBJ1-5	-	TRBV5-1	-	CASSTGQDNQPQHF	TGCGCCAGCAGCACGGGACAAGACAATCAGCCCCAGCATTTT
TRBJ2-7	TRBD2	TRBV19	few	CASSPTPGGGYEQYF	TGTGCCAGTAGCCCCACCCCGGGAGGAGGGTACGAGCAGTACTTC
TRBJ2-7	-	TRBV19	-	CASSISGQSSYEQYF	TGTGCCAGTAGTATATCCGGACAGAGCTCCTACGAGCAGTACTTC
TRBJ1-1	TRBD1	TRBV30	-	CALRTGGASNTEAFF	TGTGCCCTCCGGACAGGGGGCGCGTCGAACACTGAAGCTTTCTTT
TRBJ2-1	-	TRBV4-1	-	CASSQGGLETYNEQFF	TGCGCCAGCAGCCAAGGAGGGTTAGAGACCTACAATGAGCAGTTCTTC
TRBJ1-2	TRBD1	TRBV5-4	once	CASSLDNRGTYGYTF	TGTGCCAGCAGCTTGGACAACAGGGGGACTTATGGCTACACCTTC